This is a list of T cell receptor beta chains from one sample in a study of shared clonotypes between healthy human individuals. Libraries were prepared by immunoSEQ multiplex PCR; TCRdb keeps only in-frame clonotypes and omits some of them. The table includes some 470,000 clones, less than 80% detected once. Input material: PBMCs. The receptor source for this set is a woman aged 40 to 55 in good health. Some clones in this sample may be carry-over from other donors' samples. Each CDR3 is given with its conserved first and last residue. Fields, in order: clone size, V gene, J gene, D gene, CDR3 protein, CDR3 DNA. D genes are given only for firm matches. Some rows mark clone size as missing; the rest say once, few, many or name a class of expanded clone.

>-|TRBV19|TRBJ2-5|-
CASSMGEETQYF
TGTGCCAGTAGTATGGGCGAAGAGACCCAGTACTTC
>-|TRBV4-1|TRBJ1-6|-
CASSHTSPLNSPLHF
TGCGCCAGCAGCCATACGAGCCCCTTAAATTCACCCCTCCACTTT
>-|TRBV7-8|TRBJ1-1|-
CASSLEGVWGDTEAFF
TGTGCCAGCAGCTTAGAAGGGGTTTGGGGGGACACTGAAGCTTTCTTT
>-|TRBV28|TRBJ1-4|-
CASNRFNEKLFF
TGTGCCAGCAACAGGTTTAACGAAAAACTGTTTTTT
>-|TRBV10-3|TRBJ1-1|TRBD1
CAISRTGEAFF
TGTGCCATCAGTCGGACAGGGGAAGCTTTCTTT
>-|TRBV7-2|TRBJ2-2|-
CASSLIQALGTVGELFF
TGTGCCAGCAGCTTAATTCAAGCCCTTGGGACGGTCGGGGAGCTGTTTTTT
>-|TRBV5-1|TRBJ2-7|-
CASSLEPASYEQYF
TGCGCCAGCAGCTTGGAGCCAGCTTCCTACGAGCAGTACTTC
>-|TRBV6-6|TRBJ2-4|TRBD1
CASSSVQGAKNIQYF
TGTGCCAGCAGTTCTGTACAGGGGGCCAAAAACATTCAGTACTTC
>-|TRBV10-3|TRBJ2-7|TRBD1
CAISGGTGSHEQYF
TGTGCCATCAGTGGGGGGACAGGGTCCCACGAGCAGTACTTC
>few|TRBV27|TRBJ2-3|-
CASRLGTDRTDTQYF
TGTGCCAGCAGGCTTGGGACGGATCGCACAGATACGCAGTATTTT
>-|TRBV5-4|TRBJ2-7|TRBD2
CASSFVSGTAEQYF
TGTGCCAGCAGCTTCGTTAGCGGGACGGCCGAGCAGTACTTC
>once|TRBV5-1|TRBJ1-1|TRBD1
CASSSTGNMNTEAFF
TGCGCCAGCAGCTCGACAGGGAACATGAACACTGAAGCTTTCTTT
>-|TRBV20-1|TRBJ1-5|-
CSGEGNQPQHF
TGCAGTGGAGAAGGCAATCAGCCCCAGCATTTT
>-|TRBV7-6|TRBJ2-7|TRBD1
CASSLADRGSYEQYF
TGTGCCAGCAGCTTAGCGGACAGGGGATCCTACGAGCAGTACTTC
>-|TRBV7-6|TRBJ2-3|-
CASSLGQVRTDTQYF
TGTGCCAGCAGCTTAGGACAGGTTCGCACAGATACGCAGTATTTT
>-|TRBV4-2|TRBJ2-5|-
CASSPRTVQETQYF
TGTGCCAGCAGCCCGCGGACAGTCCAAGAGACCCAGTACTTC
>-|TRBV4-1|TRBJ1-1|-
CASSHGQSPNTEAFF
TGCGCCAGCAGCCATGGACAGTCACCGAACACTGAAGCTTTCTTT
>-|TRBV5-1|TRBJ1-4|-
CASSEAPGRNNEKLFF
TGCGCCAGCAGCGAAGCCCCGGGACGGAATAATGAAAAACTGTTTTTT
>-|TRBV5-4|TRBJ2-7|TRBD2
CASSLGGSGSVAYEQYF
TGTGCCAGCAGCTTGGGCGGTAGCGGGAGTGTCGCCTACGAGCAGTACTTC
>-|TRBV5-4|TRBJ2-1|TRBD2
CASSATRWSSGNEQFF
TGTGCCAGCAGCGCCACCCGTTGGTCTAGCGGAAATGAGCAGTTCTTC
>once|TRBV28|TRBJ2-1|TRBD2
CASSTRLAGGSYNEQFF
TGTGCCAGCAGTACAAGACTAGCGGGAGGATCCTACAATGAGCAGTTCTTC
>few|TRBV5-6|TRBJ1-5|-
CASSLRAGYSNQPQHF
TGTGCCAGCAGCTTGCGTGCAGGATATAGCAATCAGCCCCAGCATTTT
>-|TRBV5-1|TRBJ1-2|TRBD1
CASSLEGGALHGYTF
TGCGCCAGCAGCTTGGAAGGGGGCGCGTTACATGGCTACACCTTC
>-|TRBV16|TRBJ1-5|-
CASSLGQPQHF
TGTGCCAGCAGCCTGGGTCAGCCCCAGCATTTT